The 32 T cell receptor beta chains presented below share a single source sample, sequenced in a study of cytomegalovirus exposure and HLA in healthy donors. Sequenced by immunoSEQ multiplex PCR; TCRdb stores in-frame clones only, minus some. Here the sample spans tens of thousands of clones, about 94% being singletons. The sample taken for sequencing was PBMCs. Receptors originate from a woman under 30 in good health and CMV-seropositive.

The chain links TRBV20-1 to TRBJ2-7; 7 bases are shared with TRBD2. Germline assignment: CDR1 DFQATT and CDR2 SNEGSKA (reference sequence). V dropped 3 bases and J dropped 6; count of bases not matched to a gene: 2. The CDR3 has 11 amino acids. The CDR3 DNA follows: TGCAGTGCTAGGTCTAGCGGCGAGCAGTACTTC. This gives the protein CSARSSGEQYF.

The chain links TRBV5-4 to TRBJ2-1; 7 bases line up with TRBD2. There are 15 residues in the CDR3. V lost 2 bases and J lost 0; bases outside the gene matches: 2. CDR1 and CDR2 from the germline V gene are SGHNT and YYREEE (reference sequence). In DNA form, the CDR3 reads TGTGCCAGCAGCTTAGGCGGGAGCTCCTACAATGAGCAGTTCTTC. Translation: CASSLGGSSYNEQFF.

This clone was seen just once. The rearrangement uses TRBV7-8 and TRBJ2-1; 11 nucleotides match TRBD2. The CDR3 totals 18 residues. CDR1 is SGHVS and CDR2 is FQNEAQ in the germline V gene. Trimming at V came to 1 base and at J to 4 bases, leaving 9 bases not matched to a gene. CDR3 region: CASSLGFLGLAVYNEQFF. DNA for the CDR3: TGTGCCAGCAGCTTAGGTTTTTTGGGACTAGCGGTATACAATGAGCAGTTCTTC.

This sequence joins TRBV27 and TRBJ1-6; D call uncertain. Germline lookup yields CDR1 MNHEY and CDR2 SMNVEV (reference sequence). V lost 5 bases and J lost 0, with 11 bases in between. This CDR3 region has 16 residues. DNA for the CDR3: TGTGCCAGCAGTCCGAACTCCATCTCCTATAATTCACCCCTCCACTTT. It encodes CASSPNSISYNSPLHF.

The J gene is TRBJ2-1, the V gene TRBV5-1; 7 positions match TRBD2. Germline V gene data show CDR1 as SGHRS and CDR2 as YFSETQ. After removal of 3 bases from V and 3 bases from J, the junction contained 3 bases not matched to a gene. The CDR3 is made up of 14 amino acids. CDR3 in amino acids: CASSWGTNYNEQFF. CDR3 bases: TGCGCCAGCAGCTGGGGGACTAACTACAATGAGCAGTTCTTC.

The V call is TRBV4-2, the J call TRBJ1-1, with TRBD1 matching over 11 bases. The CDR3 loop spans 14 amino acids. Trimming took 1 base from V and 10 from J; bases not matched to a gene: 5. CDR1 is LGHNA, CDR2 YNFKEQ, per germline. CDR3 loop: CASSQAGTGGVAFF. Here the CDR3 DNA reads TGTGCCAGCAGCCAAGCGGGGACAGGGGGAGTAGCTTTCTTT.

V and J are TRBV7-2 and TRBJ1-2; 7 nucleotides match TRBD1. After removal of 5 bases from V and 7 bases from J, the junction contained 7 bases not matched to a gene. This CDR3 spans 13 amino acids. Germline assignment: CDR1 SGHTA and CDR2 FQGNSA. The CDR3 protein is CASSLDRAAGYTF. The CDR3 bases are TGTGCCAGCAGCCTAGACAGGGCGGCTGGCTACACCTTC.

The chain joins TRBV7-8 to TRBJ1-5; the match to TRBD1 covers 8 bases. The CDR3 is 17 residues long. The V gene's germline CDR1 is SGHVS and CDR2 FQNEAQ. Unmatched junction bases numbered 9, after V lost 2 bases and J lost 3 bases. The CDR3 loop is CASSLPGGEAHNQPQHF. The CDR3 bases are TGTGCCAGCAGCTTACCAGGGGGCGAAGCTCACAATCAGCCCCAGCATTTT.

The rearrangement links TRBV7-2 to TRBJ1-1, with D unresolved. The CDR3 has 14 residues. Trimming pared 1 base from V and 2 bases from J, leaving 8 bases between. Germline assignment: CDR1 SGHTA and CDR2 FQGNSA. The CDR3 spells CASSLDGGNTEAFF. The CDR3 DNA reads as TGTGCCAGCAGCTTAGACGGCGGAAACACTGAAGCTTTCTTT. The variable domain in full, with the rest retrieved from reference TRBV7-2 and TRBJ1-1, is GAGVSQSPSNKVTEKGKDVELRCDPISGHTALYWYRQSLGQGLEFLIYFQGNSAPDKSGLPSDRFSAERTGGSVSTLTIQRTQQEDSAVYLCASSLDGGNTEAFFGQGTRLTVV.

The V and J genes are TRBV7-2 and TRBJ1-6; no definite D call. The germline V and J ends were trimmed by 1 base and 7 bases, with 11 bases remaining between them. CDR1 is SGHTA and CDR2 is FQGNSA in the germline V gene. The CDR3 length is 15 residues. CDR3 nucleotide sequence: TGTGCCAGCAGCTTAGTTAGCAGAGAAAATTCACCCCTCCACTTT. Translated: CASSLVSRENSPLHF.

This chain links TRBV29-1 with TRBJ2-3; 9 positions match TRBD2. Germline-derived CDR1 and CDR2 are SQVTM and ANQGSEA. The length of the CDR3 is 16 residues. Trimming took 6 bases from V and 2 from J; bases not matched to a gene: 12. The CDR3 nucleotides read TGCAGCGTCTCACCGTCCGGGACTAGCTACACAGATACGCAGTATTTT. As protein: CSVSPSGTSYTDTQYF.

This chain uses TRBV7-6 with TRBJ2-5; 11 bases map to TRBD2. CDR1 and CDR2 from the germline V gene are SGHVS and FNYEAQ. J lost 6 bases, V lost 6 bases, and 12 bases had no gene match. The CDR3 is made up of 16 amino acids. The CDR3 loop reads CASSSDLTSGEKTQYF. The CDR3 region has the DNA TGTGCCAGCAGTTCCGACCTGACTAGCGGGGAAAAGACCCAGTACTTC.

V usage is TRBV9 and J usage is TRBJ2-1; possible D gene TRBD2, 5 bases. The CDR3 contains 14 residues. V dropped 2 bases and J dropped 0 bases, with 6 bases sitting between them. Per germline, CDR1 SGDLS and CDR2 YYNGEE. The CDR3 sequence is CASSVTSSYNEQFF. CDR3 coding DNA: TGTGCCAGCAGCGTTACTAGCTCCTACAATGAGCAGTTCTTC. The variable domain in full, completed from reference TRBV9 and TRBJ2-1, reads DSGVTQTPKHLITATGQRVTLRCSPRSGDLSVYWYQQSLDQGLQFLIQYYNGEERAKGNILERFSAQQFPDLHSELNLSSLELGDSALYFCASSVTSSYNEQFFGPGTRLTVL.

J is TRBJ1-4 and V is TRBV28, with TRBD1 as a possible D gene (6 bases). V lost 6 bases and J lost 2, with 13 bases in between. Germline V gene data show CDR1 as MDHEN and CDR2 as SYDVKM. The CDR3 consists of 15 residues. DNA for the CDR3: TGTGCCAGCAGGGAAAGTGGACAGACTAATGAAAAACTGTTTTTT. It codes for CASRESGQTNEKLFF.

V usage is TRBV28 and J usage is TRBJ2-5, with TRBD2 as a possible D gene (5 bases). V was shortened by 5 bases and J by 1 base, with 11 bases between the two germline ends. This CDR3 contains 14 residues. CDR1 is MDHEN and CDR2 is SYDVKM in the germline V gene. Here the CDR3 reads CASSERSLQETQYF. The CDR3, as DNA: TGTGCCAGCAGTGAGCGGAGCCTCCAAGAGACCCAGTACTTC.

The chain has TRBV4-1 and TRBJ2-7, with D possibly TRBD1 on 6 matching bases. The ends were cut back, 4 bases at V and 4 bases at J, with 20 bases in the middle. The CDR3 has 16 residues. CDR1 and CDR2 (germline): MGHRA, YSYEKL. Here the CDR3 reads CASSPNLGTGWYEQYF. CDR3 DNA: TGCGCCAGCAGCCCGAACCTCGGTACAGGGTGGTACGAGCAGTACTTC.

V and J are TRBV30 and TRBJ2-6; D possibly corresponds to TRBD1 (5 bases). Germline CDR1 is GTSNPN and CDR2 is SVGIG (reference sequence). The CDR3 runs 16 residues. Trimming pared 6 bases from V and 0 bases from J, leaving 15 bases between. DNA for the CDR3: TGTGCCTGTCGAGACAGTTTTAGCTCTGGGGCCAACGTCCTGACTTTC. Protein product: CACRDSFSSGANVLTF. Supplemented by reference TRBV30 and TRBJ2-6, the full variable domain reads SQTIHQWPATLVQPVGSPLSLECTVEGTSNPNLYWYRQAAGRGLQLLFYSVGIGQISSEVPQNLSASRPQDRQFILSSKKLLLSDSGFYLCACRDSFSSGANVLTFGAGSRLTVL.

V gene TRBV29-1 combines with J gene TRBJ1-3; D is possibly TRBD1 (6 bases). Trimming cost V 6 bases and J 4 bases, with 10 bases left between them. The CDR3 has 12 residues. The germline V gene has CDR1 SQVTM and CDR2 ANQGSEA. As DNA, the CDR3 is TGCAGCGTGGGGACATTCGGAAACACCATATATTTT. Protein sequence: CSVGTFGNTIYF.

V gene TRBV14 combines with J gene TRBJ1-2; maybe TRBD1 (6 bases). Between the trimmed V and J ends, which lost 1 base and 4 bases, there was a span of 13 bases. The germline gives CDR1 SGHDN, CDR2 FVKESK. This CDR3 is built from 15 residues. This chain's CDR3 is CASSQVGGGSYGYTF. CDR3 in DNA: TGTGCCAGCAGCCAAGTAGGGGGTGGCTCCTATGGCTACACCTTC.

The genes are TRBV7-9 and TRBJ2-2, with D possibly matching TRBD2 (6 bases). The germline V gene encodes CDR1 SEHNR and CDR2 FQNEAQ (reference sequence). The CDR3 sequence is 15 residues long. Trimming took 3 bases from V and 2 from J, leaving 10 bases between them. CDR3 bases: TGTGCCAGCAGCTTCGGCGGGGTTAACACCGGGGAGCTGTTTTTT. It codes for CASSFGGVNTGELFF.

The chain is built from TRBV14 and TRBJ2-1, with a tentative D call TRBD2 (6 bases). Germline assignment: CDR1 SGHDN and CDR2 FVKESK. The CDR3 runs 17 residues. V was shortened by 0 bases and J by 12 bases, with 24 bases between the two germline ends. CDR3 amino acids: CASSQEFGGSTMSRQFF. The CDR3 coding sequence is TGTGCCAGCAGCCAAGAGTTCGGGGGAAGTACAATGAGCAGGCAGTTCTTC.

This chain links TRBV11-3 with TRBJ2-7, with 9 positions matching TRBD2. Germline trimming cut 2 bases from V and 6 bases from J; bases unmatched to any gene: 11. Germline V lookup: CDR1 SGHNT, CDR2 YENEEA. This CDR3 has 16 amino acids. The CDR3 reads CASSLNFGGGASEQYF. The CDR3 DNA reads TGTGCCAGCAGCTTAAATTTTGGCGGGGGGGCCAGCGAGCAGTACTTC.

The chain employs TRBV2 and TRBJ2-1, with TRBD1 identical over 9 bases. CDR1 is SNHLY and CDR2 is FYNNEI in the germline V gene. The CDR3 sequence is 14 residues long. The V and J ends lost 6 bases and 5 bases, in that order; junction bases with no gene match: 5. CDR3 residues: CASRSGTGHNEQFF. The CDR3 nucleotides read TGTGCCAGCAGAAGCGGGACAGGGCACAATGAGCAGTTCTTC.

The chain links TRBV7-2 to TRBJ1-5; the D is unclear. V was pared by 1 base and J by 3 bases, with 7 bases between. CDR3 length: 14 residues. The germline V gene has CDR1 SGHTA and CDR2 FQGNSA. CDR3 nucleotides: TGTGCCAGCAGCTTAGGGAGGTTCAATCAGCCCCAGCATTTT. Translation: CASSLGRFNQPQHF.

The chain combines TRBV6-6 with TRBJ2-3; D is perhaps TRBD1 (5 bases). CDR1 MNHNY and CDR2 SVGAGI come from the germline V gene (reference sequence). Trimming shortened V by 0 bases and J by 2 bases, and 9 bases separated the two germline ends. CDR3 length: 15 amino acids. DNA for the CDR3: TGTGCCAGCAGTTACTCGGGGCTGAACACAGATACGCAGTATTTT. This sequence encodes CASSYSGLNTDTQYF.

The chain is built from TRBV29-1 and TRBJ1-5, with a possible D match to TRBD1 (6 bases). Trimming cost V 6 bases and J 0 bases, with 18 bases left between them. The germline CDR1 and CDR2 sequences are SQVTM and ANQGSEA. The CDR3 spans 16 residues. In DNA, the CDR3 is TGCAGCGTATCCCAGCCGGGACACTATAGCAATCAGCCCCAGCATTTT. Its translation: CSVSQPGHYSNQPQHF.

The CDR3 reads CASSAGQETQYF. The CDR3 coding sequence is TGTGCCAGCAGTGCGGGCCAAGAGACCCAGTACTTC. This rearrangement joins TRBV2 to TRBJ2-5; D is ambiguous. In germline, CDR1 is SNHLY, CDR2 FYNNEI. This CDR3 contains 12 residues. The germline V and J ends were trimmed by 4 bases and 1 base, with 4 bases remaining between them.

The gene calls are TRBV11-2 and TRBJ2-7; D unresolved. Per germline, CDR1 SGHAT and CDR2 FQNNGV. This CDR3 comprises 13 residues. Trimming took off 0 bases at V and 2 bases at J, with 5 bases between the two ends. This CDR3 is CASSLDSPYEQYF. The CDR3, as DNA: TGTGCCAGCAGCTTAGATAGTCCCTACGAGCAGTACTTC.

This chain links TRBV28 with TRBJ1-1; 8 bases align to TRBD1. The CDR3 is 14 amino acids. Trimming removed 2 bases from V and 7 bases from J; junction bases left unmatched: 6. Germline V gives CDR1 MDHEN, CDR2 SYDVKM. This CDR3 reads CASSLGQGAGEAFF. The CDR3 DNA is TGTGCCAGCAGTTTAGGCCAGGGGGCTGGTGAAGCTTTCTTT.

The rearrangement links TRBV7-9 to TRBJ2-3, with 11 bases fitting TRBD2. This CDR3 has 15 residues. Losses at the gene ends were 6 bases for V and 8 bases for J; bases not matched to a gene: 10. Germline assignment: CDR1 SEHNR and CDR2 FQNEAQ (reference sequence). The CDR3 is CASRPKLAGAGTQYF. The CDR3 DNA is TGTGCCAGCAGACCCAAACTAGCGGGGGCTGGTACGCAGTATTTT.

The chain carries TRBV27 and TRBJ1-2; 12 bases are shared with TRBD1. The CDR3 is 15 amino acids. V shed 6 bases, J shed 4 bases, and the junction held 6 bases outside the gene matches. Per germline, CDR1 MNHEY and CDR2 SMNVEV (reference sequence). The CDR3 loop reads CASRFSGQGAYGYTF. CDR3 bases: TGTGCCAGCAGGTTTTCGGGACAGGGGGCCTATGGCTACACCTTC.

This chain connects TRBV6-1 to TRBJ1-2; TRBD1 might be the D (5 bases). The CDR3 loop spans 14 amino acids. The V gene lost 1 base and the J gene lost 2 bases, with 8 bases spanning the gap. CDR1 is MNHNS, CDR2 SASEGT, per germline. CDR3: CASSEVDTNYGYTF. The CDR3 DNA reads TGTGCCAGCAGTGAAGTGGACACAAACTATGGCTACACCTTC.